This T cell receptor beta chain was retrieved from a study of CD8 T cell repertoires and HIV-1 epitope variants (TCRdb year 2020). Study-level background: Twenty-five peptides representing autologous and known Gag and Nef epitope variants were each used to stimulate T cells in separate culture wells. Running each culture condition in triplicate, except for one peptide done in duplicate, gave a total of about 80 T cell cultures. A CMV, EBV and flu peptide pool, the Ebola AY9 epitope as negative control, and a no-peptide well were included as control conditions. The cultures were grown for roughly nine days in IMDM with gentamicin, and half of the media was changed on days 3 and 7 with IL-2, IL-7 and IL-15 added. Three Gag epitope families and Nef HW9 and YT9 were included among the tested epitopes. An aliquot of 1M T cells was saved as an uncultured baseline condition, separate from the approximately 80 T cell cultures. T cells were enriched using the EasySep Human T Cell Enrichment Kit and then co-cultured with an equal number of autologous T cell-negative cells acting as antigen-presenting cells. The investigation overall reported the following: Roughly 5 clonotypes recognized the Nef KF9 family and one clonotype recognized the HW9 family, while no responses to the TAALDMSHF plasma variant were seen. The assay identified only TCR beta chains and indicated proliferation in response to antigen, without indicating T cell function or cytokine profile. Some ten antigen-specific TCR beta clonotypes were identified, of which over 5 appeared to be cross-reactive for autologous or known escape epitope variants.

The EasySep Human CD8+ T Cell Enrichment Kit was used on day 10 to isolate CD8+ T cells from every culture. With regard to this clone: No cognate antigen has been identified for it. No much larger clone is present one base from it, and per-base qualities are unavailable.

Sequencing of TCR beta CDR3 regions was done on the immunoSEQ platform at survey depth. The QIAamp DNA micro kit was used to extract genomic DNA from every cultured and uncultured CD8+ T cell population. Under the source paper's analysis protocol: Samples with fewer than 5,000 productive reads were excluded, which removed about 6% of the roughly 80 HIV peptide-stimulated cultures. Sequences were trimmed to CDR3 by a MANAFEST web app, and nonproductive sequences, CDR3s under 5 amino acids, and sequences not starting with C or ending with F/W were removed. To count as antigen-specific, a clonotype had to be expanded in at least 2 of 3 replicates compared with the no-peptide control at FDR 0.01, and only within one epitope family. A specific clonotype also had to show a frequency at least fivefold higher than in wells stimulated with peptides from other epitope families. The source is immuneACCESS, and TCRdb retained only in-frame sequences with V and J called. Part of the clones is not carried over; for the studies checked, unresolved V genes explain less than half of this, and the remainder is unexplained. Clone size and V and J calls were adopted from that table, with D and trimming inferred from the DNA. The sample table holds 5,100 or so clones, of which about 60% were seen once. The ten most abundant clones make up roughly 40% of the sample.

Taken from the germline V gene, the CDR1 and CDR2 loops are MDHEN and SYDVKM. Trimming removed 4 bases from V and 2 bases from J, leaving 12 bases between the germline ends. The CDR3 starts with the cysteine, ends with the phenylalanine, and has 14 residues. The retained sequence is limited to the CDR3, 42 bases, with the frame set at the first base. The TCR sequence derives from a male donor with HIV. Sample: cultured CD8+ T cells derived from PBMCs. The V and J genes are TRBV28 and TRBJ2-7; the D gene cannot be named for sure. The DNA sequence is TGTGCCAGCAGTTCAGATGTCTCGGCCTACGAGCAGTACTTC. It translates as CASSSDVSAYEQYF.